The TCR beta chain described here comes from a study of immune heterogeneity within non-small cell lung tumors. Across the study: A few squamous cell carcinomas, around 10 non-squamous carcinomas and 1 not otherwise specified made up the tumors.

Sample share makes this clonotype medium-sized. Multiplex PCR amplified the TCR beta CDR3 region. Its first round ran for approximately 10 cycles with 32 V and 13 J primers. MiXCR, applied by TCRdb to the multiplex PCR reads, yields one record per CDR3 protein. This table holds 10,000 to 15,000 distinct CDR3 sequences, roughly 22% found once. Bulk tumor genomic DNA was the template, and each sample received around 650 ng. Biopsies, several per primary tumor and spaced far apart, were collected during surgery. Patients underwent curative surgery for non-small cell lung cancer (untreated and newly diagnosed). Patients newly diagnosed with non-small cell lung cancer and having curative-intent surgery served as donors. Germline V gene lookup returns CDR1 MNHEY and CDR2 SVGAGI. V was pared by 6 bases and J by 2 bases, with 8 bases between. The CDR3 sequence is 13 residues long.

This clonotype originated in a man between 60 and 75 years old with non-small cell lung cancer. Sequencing was carried out using lung tumor tissue. This sequence joins TRBV6-5 and TRBJ1-3; maybe TRBD1 (5 bases). The CDR3 coding sequence is TGTGCCAGCAGCAGGGACCCTGGAAACACCATATATTTT. Protein sequence: CASSRDPGNTIYF.